This TCR beta chain was sequenced during a study of T cell responses to AZD1222 COVID-19 vaccine. Study conclusions and caveats: Clonal diversity may have been underestimated, and the donors were mostly white British, with more females than males. Within unmutated variant regions lay the reported targets of nearly half of spike-specific TCRs.

About this clone: Its antigen is as yet unknown.

This CDR3 is 15 amino acids long. Germline V gene lookup returns CDR1 SGDLS and CDR2 YYNGEE. Deletions cut 3 bases from V and 2 bases from J, with 14 bases between. This table comes from immunoSEQ multiplex PCR, and its TCRdb copy is limited to in-frame clones, with some not included. The sample carries roughly 120,000 clones, approximately 83% recorded once. The chain uses TRBV9 and TRBJ1-2, with D perhaps matching TRBD1 (6 bases). Sequences were derived from peripheral blood, sampled on day 0 of AZD1222 vaccination. The sequence derives from an adult in good health. This chain's CDR3 is CASSGFTGINYGYTF. For the CDR3, the DNA is TGTGCCAGCAGCGGATTTACAGGGATCAACTATGGCTACACCTTC.